This is a list of T cell receptor beta chains from one sample in a study of cytomegalovirus exposure and HLA in healthy donors. Repertoires were generated with immunoSEQ multiplex PCR, while TCRdb's copy carries only in-frame clones and drops some. The data contain around 150,000 clones, over 60% of them singletons. What was sequenced was PBMCs. These receptors originate from a man aged 35 to 55 in good health and CMV-seropositive. The CDR3 runs from the conserved cysteine through the conserved F or W. D genes are given only for firm matches. Some rows have no size entry. The others give once, few or many, or a class for an expanded clone.

clone_size	v_call	j_call	d_call	cdr3_length	cdr3_aa	cdr3_nt
once	TRBV9	TRBJ1-2	TRBD1	15	CASSVGGTGFSGYTF	TGTGCCAGCAGCGTAGGCGGGACAGGGTTTAGTGGCTACACCTTC
-	TRBV5-4	TRBJ1-3	-	15	CASSLGGGSGNTIYF	TGTGCCAGCAGCCTGGGCGGGGGCTCTGGAAACACCATATATTTT
-	TRBV6-5	TRBJ2-2	-	14	CASSYLREAGELFF	TGTGCCAGCAGTTACCTCAGGGAGGCCGGGGAGCTGTTTTTT
few	TRBV19	TRBJ1-5	-	13	CASAPWLSWPQHF	TGTGCCTCCGCTCCTTGGTTGAGTTGGCCCCAGCATTTT
-	TRBV28	TRBJ2-7	TRBD1	15	CASSFRGLSSYEQYF	TGTGCCAGCAGTTTTAGGGGGCTTTCATCCTACGAGCAGTACTTC
-	TRBV11-2	TRBJ1-1	TRBD1	13	CASRSGQGTEAFF	TGTGCCAGCAGGAGTGGACAGGGGACTGAAGCTTTCTTT
-	TRBV27	TRBJ2-7	-	12	CASSFRGGEQYF	TGTGCCAGCAGTTTCCGAGGGGGCGAGCAGTACTTC
-	TRBV7-6	TRBJ2-5	-	13	CASSSWAPETQYF	TGTGCCAGCAGCTCTTGGGCCCCAGAGACCCAGTACTTC
-	TRBV5-6	TRBJ1-4	TRBD1	15	CASSSRGQGREKLFF	TGTGCCAGCAGCTCGAGGGGACAGGGTCGGGAAAAACTGTTTTTT
-	TRBV6-1	TRBJ2-1	-	15	CASSVQGWSYNEQFF	TGTGCCAGCAGTGTTCAGGGCTGGTCCTACAATGAGCAGTTCTTC
-	TRBV6-5	TRBJ1-2	TRBD1	15	CASILTIWTGYGYTF	TGTGCCAGCATCTTGACGATTTGGACAGGGTATGGCTACACCTTC
-	TRBV5-4	TRBJ2-3	TRBD2	16	CASSPPRGGGADTQYF	TGTGCCAGCAGCCCCCCCCGAGGCGGGGGAGCAGATACGCAGTATTTT
-	TRBV5-4	TRBJ1-4	-	15	CASSLESAGNEKLFF	TGTGCCAGCAGCTTGGAAAGCGCGGGTAATGAAAAACTGTTTTTT
-	TRBV30	TRBJ2-5	-	15	CAWSVNSARQETQYF	TGTGCCTGGAGTGTAAATAGCGCCCGACAAGAGACCCAGTACTTC
-	TRBV5-5	TRBJ1-1	-	14	CASSLETGNTEAFF	TGTGCCAGCAGCTTGGAAACAGGGAACACTGAAGCTTTCTTT
few	TRBV28	TRBJ1-1	-	11	CASSLRREAFF	TGTGCCAGCAGTTTACGGAGAGAAGCTTTCTTT
-	TRBV5-1	TRBJ2-7	TRBD2	14	CASTSGGNLYEQYF	TGCGCCAGCACTAGCGGGGGGAATCTATACGAGCAGTACTTC
few	TRBV29-1	TRBJ1-1	-	12	CSVERGGTEAFF	TGCAGCGTTGAGAGAGGGGGCACTGAAGCTTTCTTT
-	TRBV4-1	TRBJ1-2	TRBD1	15	CASSQPRDRGRGYTF	TGCGCCAGCAGCCAACCCCGGGACAGGGGGCGAGGCTACACCTTC
-	TRBV7-9	TRBJ1-1	-	15	CASSSPSGSNTEAFF	TGTGCCAGCAGCTCCCCTTCAGGGTCGAACACTGAAGCTTTCTTT
-	TRBV2	TRBJ1-4	TRBD1	14	CARRNSGGGEKLFF	TGTGCCAGACGCAACTCAGGGGGCGGGGAAAAACTGTTTTTT
few	TRBV5-6	TRBJ1-1	TRBD1	14	CASSLALQDRGAFF	TGTGCCAGCAGCTTGGCCCTCCAGGACAGGGGAGCTTTCTTT
-	TRBV27	TRBJ1-1	-	15	CASSLSEGRGTEAFF	TGTGCCAGCAGTTTATCTGAGGGCAGGGGCACTGAAGCTTTCTTT
-	TRBV5-1	TRBJ1-2	-	16	CASSLFEGVASGGYTF	TGCGCCAGCAGCTTGTTTGAGGGGGTAGCGAGTGGTGGCTACACCTTC
-	TRBV5-8	TRBJ1-5	TRBD1	14	CASSTGQGRRSQHF	TGTGCCAGCAGCACGGGACAGGGAAGGCGGTCCCAGCATTTT
-	TRBV6-1	TRBJ1-1	TRBD1	14	CASSETGDETEAFF	TGTGCCAGCAGTGAAACAGGGGACGAGACTGAAGCTTTCTTT
few	TRBV4-3	TRBJ2-1	TRBD1	15	CASSQPQTGWGEQFF	TGCGCCAGCAGCCAACCACAGACAGGGTGGGGTGAGCAGTTCTTC
-	TRBV11-3	TRBJ2-2	-	13	CASSLAIAGELFF	TGTGCCAGCAGCTTAGCAATAGCCGGGGAGCTGTTTTTT
-	TRBV5-6	TRBJ1-1	TRBD1	13	CASSLDRGREAFF	TGTGCCAGCAGCTTGGATAGGGGGCGGGAAGCTTTCTTT
-	TRBV7-2	TRBJ2-7	TRBD1	18	CASSPQSPDRVHSYEQYF	TGTGCCAGCAGCCCGCAATCGCCGGACAGGGTGCACTCCTACGAGCAGTACTTC
-	TRBV11-2	TRBJ1-1	-	15	CASSFFDRSGTEAFF	TGTGCCAGCAGCTTCTTTGATAGGAGCGGGACTGAAGCTTTCTTT
-	TRBV19	TRBJ2-5	-	15	CASSIFWGEQETQYF	TGTGCCAGTAGTATTTTCTGGGGGGAACAAGAGACCCAGTACTTC
-	TRBV10-3	TRBJ1-1	TRBD1	18	CATRDSSLTRTMNTEAFF	TGTGCCACCCGGGACAGTAGTTTAACTCGGACAATGAACACTGAAGCTTTCTTT
-	TRBV18	TRBJ1-1	-	14	CASSPPYGDTEAFF	TGTGCCAGCTCACCACCCTACGGGGACACTGAAGCTTTCTTT
-	TRBV5-4	TRBJ2-2	-	13	CASSLRLGGELFF	TGTGCCAGCAGCTTACGCCTCGGCGGGGAGCTGTTTTTT
-	TRBV5-1	TRBJ1-1	TRBD1	15	CASSDKQGVNTEAFF	TGCGCCAGCAGCGACAAACAGGGGGTGAACACTGAAGCTTTCTTT
-	TRBV5-1	TRBJ2-6	TRBD1	18	CASSLFPGQTSGANVLTF	TGCGCCAGCAGCTTGTTCCCGGGACAGACTTCTGGGGCCAACGTCCTGACTTTC
-	TRBV4-3	TRBJ1-4	-	16	CASSQTHGATNEKLFF	TGCGCCAGCAGCCAGACGCACGGAGCAACTAATGAAAAACTGTTTTTT
-	TRBV11-2	TRBJ2-7	-	13	CASSLGPGYEQYF	TGTGCCAGCAGCTTAGGGCCAGGATACGAGCAGTACTTC
-	TRBV19	TRBJ1-6	-	14	CASRRAGAESPLHF	TGTGCCAGTCGACGGGCAGGGGCGGAATCACCCCTCCACTTT
-	TRBV4-1	TRBJ1-5	-	15	CASSQGYRENQPQHF	TGCGCCAGCAGCCAAGGTTACAGGGAGAATCAGCCCCAGCATTTT
-	TRBV20-1	TRBJ2-5	TRBD2	11	CSARDQGGVYF	TGCAGTGCTAGAGATCAGGGAGGGGTGTACTTC
-	TRBV18	TRBJ2-7	TRBD1	16	CASSPPVGTGADEQYF	TGTGCCAGCTCACCACCGGTGGGAACAGGGGCGGACGAGCAGTACTTC